A single sample gave rise to the 27 T cell receptor beta chains below, sequenced in a study of cytomegalovirus exposure and HLA in healthy donors. This PCR relied on a set of 60 Vbeta primers and 13 Jbeta primers. Sequencing used immunoSEQ multiplex PCR; TCRdb keeps in-frame clones, though not all of them. The sample has fewer than 150,000 clones, 67% seen once. The sequencing input was PBMCs. These receptors were collected from a man between 18 and 29 years old in good health and CMV-seropositive.

This sequence joins TRBV2 and TRBJ2-4, with a weak D call TRBD2 (5 bases). Germline-derived CDR1 and CDR2 are SNHLY and FYNNEI. Trimming stripped 4 bases from V and 0 bases from J, with 10 bases between. CDR3 size: 15 residues. CDR3 residues: CASSGGWLAKNIQYF. The CDR3 region has the DNA TGTGCCAGCAGTGGAGGGTGGCTAGCCAAAAACATTCAGTACTTC.

The chain employs TRBV7-8 and TRBJ2-1, with a possible D match to TRBD1 (5 bases). Germline CDR1 is SGHVS and CDR2 is FQNEAQ. CDR3 size: 14 residues. Trimming pared 2 bases from V and 4 bases from J, leaving 9 bases between. CDR3 nucleotide sequence: TGTGCCAGCAGCTTATTGGACACATACAATGAGCAGTTCTTC. Protein product: CASSLLDTYNEQFF.

CDR3 sequence: CASSLGVPGYTEAFF. The CDR3 DNA is TGTGCCAGCAGCTTGGGGGTGCCGGGGTACACTGAAGCTTTCTTT. The chain combines TRBV5-4 with TRBJ1-1; D gene uncertain. Germline V lookup: CDR1 SGHNT, CDR2 YYREEE (reference sequence). V was cut by 0 bases and J by 3 bases, with 12 bases left in between. CDR3 length: 15 residues.

This chain connects TRBV28 to TRBJ1-4, with 9 bases aligning to TRBD1. The CDR3 is 15 amino acids. Germline values: CDR1 MDHEN, CDR2 SYDVKM. V was clipped by 5 bases and J by 7 bases; unmatched bases: 8. CDR3 nucleotides: TGTGCCAGCAGTCGCCGGGACAGGGTTAGTGAAAAACTGTTTTTT. Translation gives CASSRRDRVSEKLFF. Filled out from reference TRBV28 and TRBJ1-4, the complete variable domain reads DVKVTQSSRYLVKRTGEKVFLECVQDMDHENMFWYRQDPGLGLRLIYFSYDVKMKEKGDIPEGYSVSREKKERFSLILESASTNQTSMYLCASSRRDRVSEKLFFGSGTQLSVL.

This clone was counted only a few times. J is TRBJ2-3 and V is TRBV4-1; no definite D call. The germline CDR1 and CDR2 sequences are MGHRA and YSYEKL. This CDR3 has 18 residues. V lost 1 base and J 0 bases, leaving 17 bases between the germline ends. The CDR3 DNA is TGCGCCAGCAGCCAAGGGTTCTTAGCCGTAGCTAGCACAGATACGCAGTATTTT. Its protein product is CASSQGFLAVASTDTQYF.

There are a few counts of this clone. The V call is TRBV7-9, the J call TRBJ1-1; D uncertain. V was cut by 0 bases and J by 11 bases, with 13 bases left in between. Germline V gives CDR1 SEHNR, CDR2 FQNEAQ (reference sequence). The length of the CDR3 is 13 residues. The CDR3 region is CASSLALLEGAFF. The CDR3 nucleotides read TGTGCCAGCAGCTTAGCGCTCCTCGAGGGTGCTTTCTTT. The full variable domain, completed using reference TRBV7-9 and TRBJ1-1, is DTGVSQNPRHKITKRGQNVTFRCDPISEHNRLYWYRQTLGQGPEFLTYFQNEAQLEKSRLLSDRFSAERPKGSFSTLEIQRTEQGDSAMYLCASSLALLEGAFFGQGTRLTVV.

The chain recombines TRBV6-6 with TRBJ2-2; a possible D gene is TRBD1 (6 bases). The germline V and J ends were trimmed by 0 bases and 6 bases, with 8 bases remaining between them. CDR1 is MNHNY, CDR2 SVGAGI, per germline (reference sequence). CDR3 length: 14 residues. The CDR3 protein is CASSYSGGAGELFF. The CDR3 DNA sequence: TGTGCCAGCAGTTACTCAGGGGGAGCCGGGGAGCTGTTTTTT.

CDR3 residues: CASSTRDFRPNEKLFF. The CDR3 region has the DNA TGTGCCAGCAGCACCCGGGACTTCCGACCTAATGAAAAACTGTTTTTT. This chain joins TRBV7-8 and TRBJ1-4, with D possibly TRBD1 on 5 matching bases. From germline, CDR1 is SGHVS and CDR2 FQNEAQ. The CDR3 is 16 residues long. V lost 5 bases to trimming and J lost 3 bases, with 16 bases between them.

V usage is TRBV5-4 and J usage is TRBJ1-6, with 8 positions matching TRBD1. Germline assignment: CDR1 SGHNT and CDR2 YYREEE (reference sequence). Trimming removed 4 bases from V and 1 base from J; junction bases left unmatched: 10. This CDR3 contains 18 residues. The chain's CDR3 is CASSRQGLIGSYNSPLHF. CDR3 bases: TGTGCCAGCAGCCGACAGGGGCTTATTGGTTCCTATAATTCACCCCTCCACTTT.

V is TRBV7-3 and J is TRBJ1-1; D is possibly TRBD1 (5 bases). Trimming left V 3 bases short and J 0 bases short, with 5 bases between. CDR3 length: 13 residues. Germline CDR1 SGHTA, CDR2 FQGTGA. CDR3 amino acids: CASSLTVNTEAFF. The DNA for the CDR3 is TGTGCCAGCAGCTTGACAGTGAACACTGAAGCTTTCTTT. Combining the CDR3 with reference TRBV7-3 and TRBJ1-1 gives the whole variable domain GAGVSQTPSNKVTEKGKYVELRCDPISGHTALYWYRQSLGQGPEFLIYFQGTGAADDSGLPNDRFFAVRPEGSVSTLKIQRTERGDSAVYLCASSLTVNTEAFFGQGTRLTVV.

The chain links TRBV6-4 to TRBJ1-2; 7 nucleotides line up with TRBD1. After removal of 6 bases from V and 3 bases from J, the junction contained 7 bases not matched to a gene. Germline CDR1 and CDR2: MRHNA and SNTAGT. This CDR3 is 14 amino acids long. The DNA for the CDR3 is TGTGCCAGCAGCCTGCGACAGGGCTACTATGGCTACACCTTC. This sequence encodes CASSLRQGYYGYTF.

The V gene is TRBV6-1, the J gene TRBJ2-5, with a possible D match to TRBD1 (6 bases). The CDR3 spans 15 residues. V lost 3 bases and J 3 bases, leaving 14 bases between the germline ends. Per germline, CDR1 MNHNS and CDR2 SASEGT. The CDR3 sequence: CASSDGQLRKETQYF. CDR3 DNA: TGTGCCAGCAGTGACGGACAGTTGAGAAAAGAGACCCAGTACTTC.

V and J are TRBV10-2 and TRBJ2-7; D gene unclear. Germline V CDR1 and CDR2: WSHSY, SAAADI. V lost 6 bases and J 3 bases, leaving 12 bases between the germline ends. The CDR3 extends over 13 amino acids. In nucleotides, the CDR3 is TGCGCCAGCAGCCCTCTCTCCAACTACGAGCAGTACGTC. Encoded protein: CASSPLSNYEQYV.

CDR3 sequence (DNA): TGTGCCAGCAGTGTCGAGGGGGTCGGAAACACCATATATTTT. Translating it yields CASSVEGVGNTIYF. The V and J genes are TRBV2 and TRBJ1-3, with TRBD1 as a possible D gene (6 bases). Trimming pared 4 bases from V and 4 bases from J, leaving 11 bases between. CDR1 and CDR2 (germline): SNHLY, FYNNEI. The CDR3 has 14 amino acids.

CDR3 nucleotide sequence: TGTGCCACCAGCAGACCTCATAGGGGGCACACTGAAGCTTTCTTT. It yields the protein CATSRPHRGHTEAFF. The gene calls are TRBV15 and TRBJ1-1, with 7 bases that match TRBD1. V dropped 2 bases and J dropped 3; count of bases not matched to a gene: 6. There are 15 residues in the CDR3. Germline CDR1 reads LNHNV; CDR2 reads YYDKDF (reference sequence).

This chain uses TRBV19 with TRBJ1-6, with D maybe TRBD1 (5 bases). This CDR3 is 13 amino acids long. CDR1 is LNHDA and CDR2 is SQIVND in the germline V gene (reference sequence). V gave up 4 bases and J gave up 10 bases, with 11 bases separating them. The CDR3 spells CASSTGFGSPLHF. The CDR3 region has the DNA TGTGCCAGTAGTACAGGGTTTGGGTCACCCCTCCACTTT. The whole variable domain, remainder taken from reference TRBV19 and TRBJ1-6, is DGGITQSPKYLFRKEGQNVTLSCEQNLNHDAMYWYRQDPGQGLRLIYYSQIVNDFQKGDIAEGYSVSREKKESFPLTVTSAQKNPTAFYLCASSTGFGSPLHFGNGTRLTVT.

The rearrangement uses TRBV2 and TRBJ1-4; 11 positions agree with TRBD1. The V gene end was trimmed by 6 bases and the J gene end by 8 bases; junction bases not matched to a gene: 5. CDR3 size: 14 residues. CDR1 SNHLY and CDR2 FYNNEI come from the germline V gene. The chain's CDR3 is CASSSRDRGEKLFF. The DNA for the CDR3 is TGTGCCAGCAGCTCCCGGGACAGGGGGGAAAAACTGTTTTTT.

J is TRBJ2-7 and V is TRBV10-3; 11 positions match TRBD1. Germline V CDR1 and CDR2: ENHRY, SYGVKD. This CDR3 is 14 amino acids long. The J segment lost 4 bases and the V segment lost 4 bases, leaving 3 bases of the junction unmatched. The CDR3 coding sequence is TGTGCCATCAGTGGGACAGGGGGCTCGTACGAGCAGTACGTC. Encoded protein: CAISGTGGSYEQYV.

The chain recombines TRBV9 with TRBJ1-5, with TRBD1 matching over 9 bases. J was trimmed by 1 base and V by 4 bases; bases with no gene match: 9. The germline V gene encodes CDR1 SGDLS and CDR2 YYNGEE. This CDR3 comprises 17 residues. The CDR3 DNA follows: TGTGCCAGCAGCTCCGGGACAGGGAGAGTGAGCAATCAGCCCCAGCATTTT. It codes for CASSSGTGRVSNQPQHF.

V is TRBV5-4 and J is TRBJ2-3, with 8 bases identical to TRBD2. Germline loops: CDR1 SGHNT, CDR2 YYREEE (reference sequence). Trimming cost V 3 bases and J 2 bases; bases outside gene matches: 5. The CDR3 runs to 15 residues. CDR3 region: CASSYAGGITDTQYF. The CDR3 bases are TGTGCCAGCAGCTATGCGGGGGGCATCACAGATACGCAGTATTTT.

V and J are TRBV9 and TRBJ2-5; D gene ambiguous. CDR3 length equals 13 residues. V lost 4 bases and J 0 bases, leaving 7 bases between the germline ends. Germline CDR1 reads SGDLS; CDR2 reads YYNGEE. CDR3 in amino acids: CASSSPYQETQYF. In DNA, the CDR3 is TGTGCCAGCAGCTCTCCGTACCAAGAGACCCAGTACTTC.

The chain joins TRBV19 to TRBJ1-1, with D tentatively TRBD1 (5 bases). With 5 bases removed from V and 0 bases from J, the gap between germline ends came to 13 bases. Germline CDR1 reads LNHDA; CDR2 reads SQIVND (reference sequence). The CDR3 consists of 15 residues. The CDR3 nucleotides are TGTGCCAGTAGTCTTCGGGACTCGATGAACACTGAAGCTTTCTTT. Translating gives CASSLRDSMNTEAFF. The full variable domain, with the rest looked up from reference TRBV19 and TRBJ1-1, is DGGITQSPKYLFRKEGQNVTLSCEQNLNHDAMYWYRQDPGQGLRLIYYSQIVNDFQKGDIAEGYSVSREKKESFPLTVTSAQKNPTAFYLCASSLRDSMNTEAFFGQGTRLTVV.

V usage is TRBV25-1 and J usage is TRBJ1-1, with D possibly TRBD1 on 5 matching bases. V gave up 1 base and J gave up 7 bases, with 16 bases separating them. Germline V lookup: CDR1 MGHDK, CDR2 SYGVNS. The CDR3 is made up of 15 amino acids. CDR3 sequence (DNA): TGTGCCAGCAGTGAATCGTTTGGGCCCCAGGGTGAAGCTTTCTTT. It yields the protein CASSESFGPQGEAFF.

The chain combines TRBV19 with TRBJ1-4; the D is unclear. The CDR3 sequence is 17 residues long. CDR1 is LNHDA, CDR2 SQIVND, per germline (reference sequence). Between the trimmed V and J ends, which lost 1 base and 4 bases, there was a span of 16 bases. CDR3 in amino acids: CASSIGAWNGLNEKLFF. DNA for the CDR3: TGTGCCAGTAGTATAGGGGCTTGGAACGGACTTAATGAAAAACTGTTTTTT.

This clone has a single count. Other DNA sequences in the sample encode the same CDR3. The rearrangement joins TRBV28 to TRBJ2-5; no clear D gene. V lost 3 bases to trimming and J lost 5 bases, with 4 bases between them. Germline V CDR1 and CDR2: MDHEN, SYDVKM. The CDR3 runs 11 residues. Written as DNA, the CDR3 is TGTGCCAGCAGTTTGGAGGAGACCCAGTACTTC. This encodes CASSLEETQYF.

The genes are TRBV18 and TRBJ2-2; the match to TRBD2 covers 14 bases. The ends lost 1 base at V and 0 bases at J; junction bases unmatched: 1. The CDR3 is made up of 18 amino acids. From germline, CDR1 is KGHSH and CDR2 LQKENI. The CDR3 sequence is CASSPRTSGGTNTGELFF. The CDR3 DNA is TGTGCCAGCTCACCACGGACTAGCGGGGGGACGAACACCGGGGAGCTGTTTTTT.

This chain uses TRBV20-1 with TRBJ2-7; 7 bases line up with TRBD1. V lost 3 bases and J lost 7; bases outside the gene matches: 3. The germline V gene has CDR1 DFQATT and CDR2 SNEGSKA (reference sequence). The CDR3 is 11 amino acids. In nucleotides, the CDR3 is TGCAGTGCTAGTGGACAGGCTGAGCAGTACTTC. Amino acids: CSASGQAEQYF.